This TCR beta chain was retrieved from a study of CD8 T cells in ankylosing spondylitis. V dropped 4 bases and J dropped 8; count of bases not matched to a gene: 7. The CDR3 has 15 residues. Per the germline V gene, CDR1 is SGDLS and CDR2 is YYNGEE. TCRdb re-derived calls from the 5' RACE reads in MiXCR, one entry per CDR3 protein. The sample gives about 340,000 distinct CDR3 sequences, around 20% of which show up once; around 13% is in the top ten. The V call is TRBV9, the J call TRBJ2-1, with 12 bases that match TRBD2. This sequence was found in a male donor with ankylosing spondylitis or in good health (not recorded which). Material for sequencing was blood, either unsorted or a sorted T cell fraction (not recorded which). The CDR3 spells CASSPEASGGDEQFF. DNA of the CDR3: TGTGCCAGCAGCCCCGAGGCTAGCGGGGGGGATGAGCAGTTCTTC.